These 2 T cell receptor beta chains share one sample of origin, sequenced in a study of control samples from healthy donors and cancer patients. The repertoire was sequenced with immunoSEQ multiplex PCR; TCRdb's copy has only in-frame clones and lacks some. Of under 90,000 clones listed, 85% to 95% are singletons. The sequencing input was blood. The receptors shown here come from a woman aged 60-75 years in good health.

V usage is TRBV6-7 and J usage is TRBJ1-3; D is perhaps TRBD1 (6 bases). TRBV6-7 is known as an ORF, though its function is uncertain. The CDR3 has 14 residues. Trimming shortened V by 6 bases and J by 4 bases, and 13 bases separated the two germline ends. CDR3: CASSNFRGGNTIYF. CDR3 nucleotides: TGTGCCAGCAGCAATTTCAGGGGAGGAAACACCATATATTTT.

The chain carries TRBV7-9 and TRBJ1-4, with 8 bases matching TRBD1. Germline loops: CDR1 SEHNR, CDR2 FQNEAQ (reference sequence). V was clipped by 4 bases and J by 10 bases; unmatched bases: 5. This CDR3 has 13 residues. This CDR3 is CASSSGTGLKLFF. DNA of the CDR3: TGTGCCAGCAGCTCAGGGACAGGTTTAAAACTGTTTTTT.